The rows below give T cell receptor beta chains drawn from one sample of a study of T-cell reconstitution after alpha-beta-depleted transplantation in children. TCRdb ran MiXCR on the PCR reads and lists one entry per CDR3 protein. The table records 97,000 or so distinct CDR3 sequences, around 7% of them present only once. Sequenced here: PBMCs, sampled before TCRalphabeta/CD19-depleted stem cell transplant. The receptors here all came from a boy aged 2 to 10 with acute lymphoblastic leukemia, due to receive a stem cell transplant. Both conserved end residues are part of each CDR3. The D gene is left open where the match is weak. A row's size may be missing; if present it is once, few, many or a size class.

>many|TRBD2|TRBJ2-7|TRBV3-1
CASSQDSPGAAGAYEQYF
>few|NA|TRBJ1-5|TRBV3-1
CASSQSGGNQPQHF
>many|TRBD2|TRBJ2-5|TRBV7-9
CASSLARGEAPQETQYF
>NA|NA|TRBJ2-2|TRBV9
CASSVGPAGTGELFF
>few|NA|TRBJ1-4|TRBV14
CASSPHRDPYEKLFF
>NA|TRBD1|TRBJ1-2|TRBV4-1
CASSQGRDRWGGYTF
>many|TRBD1|TRBJ2-5|TRBV29-1
CSVYLWDRDGETQYF
>many|NA|TRBJ1-1|TRBV5-1
CASSLDPATEAFF
>NA|TRBD2|TRBJ2-3|TRBV27
CASSHAGGGTDTQYF
>NA|NA|TRBJ2-2|TRBV20-1
CSARDLGGPVTGELFF
>NA|NA|TRBJ2-7|TRBV12-3/TRBV12-4
CASGLRTFGTDEQYF
>many|NA|TRBJ1-3|TRBV20-1
CSARDSGNTIYF
>NA|TRBD1|TRBJ2-7|TRBV5-1
CASSYRDSTYEQYF
>many|NA|TRBJ2-7|TRBV12-3/TRBV12-4
CASSFGLVYEQYF
>many|TRBD1|TRBJ1-2|TRBV12-3/TRBV12-4
CASRPGTEHRNYGYTF
>few|NA|TRBJ2-3|TRBV12-3/TRBV12-4
CASRQSGSATDTQYF
>few|TRBD2|TRBJ2-5|TRBV5-1
CASASSGGETQYF
>NA|NA|TRBJ2-3|TRBV15
CATSRVGPPDTQYF
>many|NA|TRBJ2-2|TRBV7-2
CASSLTGNTGELFF
>NA|NA|TRBJ2-2|TRBV7-3
CASSLTSAQDTGELFF
>NA|NA|TRBJ1-5|TRBV20-1
CSARAGVQPQHF
>many|NA|TRBJ1-1|TRBV27
CASSLRGGHTEAFF
>many|TRBD2|TRBJ2-3|TRBV4-2
CASSRPTSGGAGTDTQYF
>few|TRBD1|TRBJ2-2|TRBV6-1
CASSGDRADTGELFF
>NA|TRBD2|TRBJ2-3|TRBV11-2
CASSKGGPSGGGSTDTQYF
>few|NA|TRBJ2-3|TRBV2
CASSDVGGTDTQYF
>few|NA|TRBJ2-1|TRBV10-3
CAIRGGGESSYNEQFF